This T cell receptor beta chain originates from a study of spatial heterogeneity in lung cancer. As for this clonotype: Its antigen remains unidentified. In a library made to pick up alpha chains, this beta chain is a stray read with a size that means little.

The time point was: sample taken at primary tumor resection. The donor group consisted of roughly 70 patients who had untreated, early-stage non-small cell lung cancer. Unsorted whole RNA samples from tumor, nontumor lung or frozen PBMC were sequenced. In TCRdb, the 5' RACE reads were re-called with MiXCR into one record per CDR3 protein. This table has roughly 9,800 distinct CDR3 sequences, approximately 58% appearing once. The germline V and J ends were trimmed by 0 bases and 5 bases, with 4 bases remaining between them. Germline values: CDR1 LGHDT, CDR2 YNNKEL (reference sequence). There are 12 residues in the CDR3. Study conclusions and caveats: The recorded estimate of tumor T cell coverage is approximately 7.7% for alpha chains and roughly 13% for beta chains. It was found that expanded intratumoral alpha and beta TCR counts tracked tumor mutation counts.

This chain joins TRBV3-1 and TRBJ2-5, with no clear D. Source: lung tumor tissue, taken at surgery. The receptor was isolated from a female donor with early-stage non-small cell lung cancer. This CDR3 reads CASSQEWETQYF. The CDR3 region has the DNA TGTGCCAGCAGCCAAGAGTGGGAGACCCAGTACTTC.